Below are 17 T cell receptor beta chains sequenced from a single sample in a study of CD8+ T cells in alopecia areata. Extracted RNA was reverse transcribed into cDNA, the sequencing template. Assay used: immunoSEQ multiplex PCR; TCRdb lists only in-frame clones, some missing. The sample lists more than 110,000 clones, about 60% seen once, with about 6% in the top ten. This specimen consisted of CD4+ T cells sorted from blood, obtained at week 0. The receptors derive from a human donor with alopecia areata.

The CDR3 coding sequence is TGCAGCGTTGAGCAGGGAGAAGCCACTGAAGCTTTCTTT. It codes for CSVEQGEATEAFF. This chain links TRBV29-1 with TRBJ1-1, with a weak D call TRBD1 (5 bases). CDR1 is SQVTM and CDR2 is ANQGSEA in the germline V gene. The CDR3 length is 13 residues. With 3 bases removed from V and 4 bases from J, the gap between germline ends came to 12 bases.

This clone was detected a few times. V gene TRBV4-3 combines with J gene TRBJ2-2, with D unclear. The CDR3 has 12 residues. CDR1 and CDR2 from the germline V gene are LGHNA and YSLEER. Trimming pared 1 base from V and 6 bases from J, leaving 3 bases between. The CDR3 nucleotides are TGCGCCAGCAGCCAAGGACCCGGGGAGCTGTTTTTT. This sequence encodes CASSQGPGELFF.

The gene calls are TRBV5-1 and TRBJ1-2; D ambiguous. Per germline, CDR1 SGHRS and CDR2 YFSETQ. This CDR3 has 15 amino acids. The ends were cut back, 0 bases at V and 4 bases at J, with 13 bases in the middle. The CDR3 loop is CASSLEAARGYGYTF. The CDR3 region has the DNA TGCGCCAGCAGCTTGGAGGCAGCGCGAGGCTATGGCTACACCTTC. Based on the CDR3 plus reference TRBV5-1 and TRBJ1-2, the full variable domain is KAGVTQTPRYLIKTRGQQVTLSCSPISGHRSVSWYQQTPGQGLQFLFEYFSETQRNKGNFPGRFSGRQFSNSRSEMNVSTLELGDSALYLCASSLEAARGYGYTFGSGTRLTVV.

V usage is TRBV29-1 and J usage is TRBJ1-1; D is uncertain. This CDR3 comprises 12 residues. The V and J ends lost 8 bases and 3 bases respectively, with 13 bases between them. The germline CDR1 and CDR2 sequences are SQVTM and ANQGSEA. This chain's CDR3 is CSIRTVDTEAFF. CDR3 nucleotides: TGCAGCATTAGGACGGTGGACACTGAAGCTTTCTTT. The full variable domain, its missing parts supplied by reference TRBV29-1 and TRBJ1-1, is SAVISQKPSRDICQRGTSLTIQCQVDSQVTMMFWYRQQPGQSLTLIATANQGSEATYESGFVIDKFPISRPNLTFSTLTVSNMSPEDSSIYLCSIRTVDTEAFFGQGTRLTVV.

The rearrangement uses TRBV29-1 and TRBJ1-2; tentative D call: TRBD1 (6 bases). Per germline, CDR1 SQVTM and CDR2 ANQGSEA. V lost 4 bases to trimming and J lost 3 bases, with 18 bases between them. CDR3 length equals 15 residues. The CDR3 protein is CSVGRLEGVDYGYTF. In DNA form, the CDR3 reads TGCAGCGTTGGGCGATTAGAGGGGGTAGACTATGGCTACACCTTC.

The rearrangement joins TRBV10-3 to TRBJ2-3; a possible D gene is TRBD2 (6 bases). This CDR3 is built from 13 residues. Per germline, CDR1 ENHRY and CDR2 SYGVKD. Trimming left V 10 bases short and J 3 bases short, with 14 bases between. CDR3 nucleotide sequence: TGTGCCACTAGACCTGGAGGGACAGATACGCAGTATTTT. It translates to CATRPGGTDTQYF.

The rearrangement links TRBV10-3 to TRBJ2-3; D remains unclear. This CDR3 contains 12 residues. V lost 2 bases and J lost 5, with 5 bases in between. The germline gives CDR1 ENHRY, CDR2 SYGVKD. The chain's CDR3 is CAISEAGDTQYF. The CDR3 DNA is TGTGCCATCAGTGAGGCCGGAGATACGCAGTATTTT.

This chain uses TRBV29-1 with TRBJ2-3; possibly TRBD1 or TRBD2 for D (6 bases each). The germline CDR1 and CDR2 sequences are SQVTM and ANQGSEA. Trimming left V 0 bases short and J 1 base short, with 11 bases between. There are 15 residues in the CDR3. The CDR3 is CSVEEGGHRTDTQYF. The CDR3, as DNA: TGCAGCGTTGAAGAGGGGGGACACCGCACAGATACGCAGTATTTT.

This clone has only one observation. The chain recombines TRBV30 with TRBJ1-5; D perhaps matches TRBD1 (6 bases). Trimming removed 3 bases from V and 5 bases from J, with 11 bases in between. Germline-derived CDR1 and CDR2 are GTSNPN and SVGIG (reference sequence). CDR3 length: 13 amino acids. The CDR3 loop is CAWSQGGDQPQHF. The CDR3 bases are TGTGCCTGGAGCCAAGGGGGAGATCAGCCCCAGCATTTT.

The rearrangement links TRBV11-3 to TRBJ2-3, with D uncertain. There are 14 residues in the CDR3. Germline lookup yields CDR1 SGHNT and CDR2 YENEEA. The CDR3, as DNA: TGTGCGACTGTCCTGGCGACCCTCACAGATACGCAGTATTTT. This encodes CATVLATLTDTQYF.

This chain links TRBV5-1 with TRBJ1-2; 7 positions match TRBD1. Germline CDR1 SGHRS, CDR2 YFSETQ. Germline trimming cut 4 bases from V and 3 bases from J; bases unmatched to any gene: 3. The CDR3 consists of 13 residues. DNA for the CDR3: TGCGCCAGCAGCGCAGGGGGGGACTATGGCTACACCTTC. Translating gives CASSAGGDYGYTF. The full variable domain, with the rest looked up from reference TRBV5-1 and TRBJ1-2, is KAGVTQTPRYLIKTRGQQVTLSCSPISGHRSVSWYQQTPGQGLQFLFEYFSETQRNKGNFPGRFSGRQFSNSRSEMNVSTLELGDSALYLCASSAGGDYGYTFGSGTRLTVV.

The chain has TRBV25-1 and TRBJ2-5, with TRBD2 identical over 14 bases. After removal of 5 bases from V and 2 bases from J, the junction contained 1 base not matched to a gene. Germline V lookup: CDR1 MGHDK, CDR2 SYGVNS. This CDR3 spans 15 amino acids. CDR3 residues: CASSRTSGGQETQYF. CDR3 nucleotides: TGTGCCAGCAGTAGGACTAGCGGGGGGCAAGAGACCCAGTACTTC.

V usage is TRBV4-1 and J usage is TRBJ1-1; D gene unclear. The germline CDR1 and CDR2 sequences are MGHRA and YSYEKL. This CDR3 has 13 residues. V was shortened by 3 bases and J by 7 bases, with 12 bases between the two germline ends. CDR3 amino acids: CASSHQDGFEAFF. CDR3 DNA: TGCGCCAGCAGCCATCAGGACGGTTTTGAAGCTTTCTTT.

This clone was seen a handful of times. This sequence joins TRBV30 and TRBJ2-1; TRBD2 might be the D (7 bases). This CDR3 has 13 residues. Trimming stripped 6 bases from V and 4 bases from J, with 13 bases between. Germline V gene sequence: CDR1 GTSNPN, CDR2 SVGIG (reference sequence). CDR3 residues: CACAGAMYNEQFF. The CDR3 region has the DNA TGTGCCTGCGCGGGGGCCATGTACAATGAGCAGTTCTTC.

This clone was seen a few times. This chain uses TRBV29-1 with TRBJ2-5; 8 bases fit TRBD1. Per germline, CDR1 SQVTM and CDR2 ANQGSEA. The CDR3 is 13 amino acids. The V and J ends lost 3 bases and 5 bases, in that order; junction bases with no gene match: 5. The CDR3 nucleotides are TGCAGCGTTGATCCAGGGGGCGTGGAGACCCAGTACTTC. This gives the protein CSVDPGGVETQYF.

The chain joins TRBV19 to TRBJ2-7, with D uncertain. Per germline, CDR1 LNHDA and CDR2 SQIVND (reference sequence). V dropped 3 bases and J dropped 0 bases, with 9 bases sitting between them. This CDR3 region has 14 residues. Here the CDR3 DNA reads TGTGCCAGTAGTATTCTCGGTTTCTCCTACGAGCAGTACTTC. It encodes CASSILGFSYEQYF.

In its sample, this clone was seen a few times. The V gene is TRBV29-1, the J gene TRBJ1-4; D ambiguous. Germline V gene sequence: CDR1 SQVTM, CDR2 ANQGSEA. The CDR3 spans 13 residues. The germline V and J ends were trimmed by 4 bases and 4 bases, with 10 bases remaining between them. The CDR3 coding sequence is TGCAGCGTTGTGACGGCCGTTAATGAAAAACTGTTTTTT. It yields the protein CSVVTAVNEKLFF. The whole variable domain, remainder taken from reference TRBV29-1 and TRBJ1-4, is SAVISQKPSRDICQRGTSLTIQCQVDSQVTMMFWYRQQPGQSLTLIATANQGSEATYESGFVIDKFPISRPNLTFSTLTVSNMSPEDSSIYLCSVVTAVNEKLFFGSGTQLSVL.